Listed here are 24 T cell receptor beta chains from one sample, sequenced in a study of blood T cells in healthy people across ages. Primed by a sample-barcoded 5' primer and a J-beta primer mix, a second PCR proceeded for 7 to 11 cycles. TCRdb re-called the 5' RACE reads through MiXCR, storing one row per CDR3 protein. The sample consists of about 500,000 distinct CDR3 sequences, nearly 25% of them appearing once. The same sample was also studied in work on T cells of mothers and their children.

Specimen: blood. The source of these receptors is a boy aged 5-17 years in good health.

This clonotype was found a few times. CDR3 loop: CATTYRTGTGGEYLTSPLHF. For the CDR3, the DNA is TGTGCCACCACCTACAGGACCGGGACAGGGGGCGAATATCTTACTTCACCCCTCCACTTT. The gene calls are TRBV24-1 and TRBJ1-6; 12 positions agree with TRBD1. The V segment lost 8 bases and the J segment 9 bases; nucleotides outside the gene matches: 22. CDR1 is KGHDR and CDR2 is SFDVKD in the germline V gene. This CDR3 has 20 amino acids.

There are a few counts of this clonotype. The rearrangement links TRBV15 to TRBJ1-1; D remains ambiguous. The CDR3 length is 11 residues. The V gene lost 1 base and the J gene lost 7 bases, with 4 bases spanning the gap. Per the germline V gene, CDR1 is LNHNV and CDR2 is YYDKDF (reference sequence). The chain's CDR3 is CATSRGVEAFF. The CDR3, as DNA: TGTGCCACCAGCAGAGGGGTTGAAGCTTTCTTT.

The chain uses TRBV11-3 and TRBJ2-5; D gene uncertain. This CDR3 is built from 13 residues. Looked up from germline, CDR1 is SGHNT and CDR2 is YENEEA. V was shortened by 5 bases and J by 2 bases, with 9 bases between the two germline ends. DNA of the CDR3: TGTGCCAGCAGCAAATCCTTACAAGAGACCCAGTACTTC. It yields the protein CASSKSLQETQYF.

The chain employs TRBV7-2 and TRBJ1-5; maybe TRBD1 (5 bases). Trimming took off 1 base at V and 2 bases at J, with 12 bases between the two ends. The CDR3 is 16 residues long. Germline V gene sequence: CDR1 SGHTA, CDR2 FQGNSA. This CDR3 reads CASSLEGLRGNQPQHF. Here the CDR3 DNA reads TGTGCCAGCAGCTTAGAGGGACTCCGGGGCAATCAGCCCCAGCATTTT. Looking up the rest from reference TRBV7-2 and TRBJ1-5 gives the full variable domain: GAGVSQSPSNKVTEKGKDVELRCDPISGHTALYWYRQSLGQGLEFLIYFQGNSAPDKSGLPSDRFSAERTGGSVSTLTIQRTQQEDSAVYLCASSLEGLRGNQPQHFGDGTRLSIL.

V usage is TRBV6-5 and J usage is TRBJ1-2, with 7 bases matching TRBD1. This CDR3 contains 15 residues. Trimming removed 0 bases from V and 4 bases from J; junction bases left unmatched: 5. Per the germline V gene, CDR1 is MNHEY and CDR2 is SVGAGI. Here the CDR3 reads CASSYSGGARYGYTF. The CDR3 DNA sequence: TGTGCCAGCAGTTACTCAGGGGGCGCCCGCTATGGCTACACCTTC.

The V and J genes are TRBV5-1 and TRBJ2-1; D could derive from TRBD1 or TRBD2 (6 bases each). The length of the CDR3 is 16 residues. Germline values: CDR1 SGHRS, CDR2 YFSETQ. V lost 0 bases, J lost 4 bases, and 14 bases lay in between. CDR3 sequence: CASSLEMAGTYNEQFF. The CDR3 DNA sequence: TGCGCCAGCAGCTTGGAGATGGCGGGGACATACAATGAGCAGTTCTTC. Variable domain in full (rest from reference TRBV5-1 and TRBJ2-1): KAGVTQTPRYLIKTRGQQVTLSCSPISGHRSVSWYQQTPGQGLQFLFEYFSETQRNKGNFPGRFSGRQFSNSRSEMNVSTLELGDSALYLCASSLEMAGTYNEQFFGPGTRLTVL.

This chain joins TRBV29-1 and TRBJ1-1; 7 bases map to TRBD1. V was pared by 7 bases and J by 1 base, with 3 bases of the junction left unmatched. The V gene's germline CDR1 is SQVTM and CDR2 ANQGSEA. This CDR3 is built from 12 residues. The CDR3 sequence is CSAGTANTEAFF. The DNA for the CDR3 is TGCAGCGCCGGGACAGCGAACACTGAAGCTTTCTTT.

This clonotype occurred a few times. CDR3 sequence reads: CASSGMGANEKLFF. The DNA of the CDR3 is TGTGCCAGCAGCGGTATGGGGGCTAATGAAAAACTGTTTTTT. The chain combines TRBV11-3 with TRBJ1-4, with a possible D match to TRBD1 (5 bases). Trimming cost V 5 bases and J 3 bases, with 10 bases left between them. CDR1 and CDR2 (germline): SGHNT, YENEEA. The CDR3 length is 14 residues.

This clonotype has only a few counts. The rearrangement joins TRBV18 to TRBJ2-1, with 8 bases that match TRBD2. The CDR3 contains 17 residues. The trim removed 0 bases at V and 9 bases at J, leaving 13 bases unmatched. The germline V gene has CDR1 KGHSH and CDR2 LQKENI. CDR3 nucleotide sequence: TGTGCCAGCTCACCACCGGTAGCGGGGACGAGCGGGGTTGAGCAGTTCTTC. Amino acids: CASSPPVAGTSGVEQFF.

The chain recombines TRBV11-2 with TRBJ2-1, with 8 bases lining up with TRBD2. Germline CDR1 reads SGHAT; CDR2 reads FQNNGV. The ends lost 5 bases at V and 9 bases at J; junction bases unmatched: 12. This CDR3 spans 15 amino acids. DNA for the CDR3: TGTGCCAGCAGCAAAAGCGGGGGCCCTAAGGGTGAGCAGTTCTTC. It is translated as CASSKSGGPKGEQFF.

The chain has TRBV19 and TRBJ2-1, with D possibly being TRBD2 (5 bases). V dropped 3 bases and J dropped 5 bases, with 14 bases sitting between them. Germline values: CDR1 LNHDA, CDR2 SQIVND (reference sequence). This CDR3 has 15 residues. For the CDR3, the DNA is TGTGCCAGTAGTATCGACTATTTCGCTGACAATGAGCAGTTCTTC. Residues: CASSIDYFADNEQFF.

This clonotype has a handful of counts. The rearrangement uses TRBV3-1 and TRBJ2-7, with 8 bases fitting TRBD1. V lost 0 bases and J lost 6; bases outside the gene matches: 4. Germline V gene sequence: CDR1 LGHDT, CDR2 YNNKEL (reference sequence). The CDR3 length is 14 residues. The CDR3 spells CASSQEDRVGEQYF. For the CDR3, the DNA is TGTGCCAGCAGCCAAGAGGACAGGGTTGGCGAGCAGTACTTC.

This clonotype appeared a few times. V and J are TRBV7-8 and TRBJ2-7; TRBD2 matches at 12 bases. The V segment lost 4 bases and the J segment 7 bases; nucleotides outside the gene matches: 5. Germline V gene lookup returns CDR1 SGHVS and CDR2 FQNEAQ. The CDR3 runs to 14 residues. CDR3 DNA sequence: TGTGCCAGCAGCTCTAGCGGGAGGGTGAGAGAGCAGTACTTC. Amino acid sequence: CASSSSGRVREQYF.

This clonotype was observed a few times. The gene calls are TRBV4-1 and TRBJ2-4; D uncertain. This CDR3 comprises 14 residues. CDR1 and CDR2 from the germline V gene are MGHRA and YSYEKL. The ends were cut back, 1 base at V and 0 bases at J, with 4 bases in the middle. The CDR3 protein is CASSQVIAKNIQYF. The CDR3, as DNA: TGCGCCAGCAGCCAAGTTATAGCCAAAAACATTCAGTACTTC.

This clonotype was detected a few times. The junction departs from the called germline gene at one end, perhaps through a read error. The chain uses TRBV29-1 and TRBJ2-1; 15 bases agree with TRBD2. Germline-derived CDR1 and CDR2 are SQVTM and ANQGSEA. This CDR3 comprises 17 residues. The CDR3 DNA reads as TGCAGCGTTGAAGGGACTAGCGGGAGGGCCACCTACAATGGGCAGTTCTTC. This encodes CSVEGTSGRATYNGQFF.

The sample holds a few counts of this clonotype. This chain connects TRBV4-3 to TRBJ2-3; D is possibly TRBD2 (6 bases). The CDR3 runs 18 residues. Germline V CDR1 and CDR2: LGHNA, YSLEER. Trimming pared 0 bases from V and 0 bases from J, leaving 16 bases between. CDR3 DNA sequence: TGCGCCAGCAGCCAAGATGTATCGAGCGGGTACAGCACAGATACGCAGTATTTT. Translation gives CASSQDVSSGYSTDTQYF.

The rearrangement joins TRBV12-1 to TRBJ2-5. Matching the DNA end better, TRBJ2-7 makes the J call doubtful. TRBV12-1 is given as a pseudogene. CDR3 length equals 14 residues. CDR3 sequence reads: CASSFTEGPYEQYF. The CDR3 DNA follows: TGTGCCAGCAGCTTTACGGAAGGCCCCTACGAGCAGTACTTC.

The rearrangement links TRBV10-3 to TRBJ2-2; D is unclear. This CDR3 is built from 15 residues. Germline V gene sequence: CDR1 ENHRY, CDR2 SYGVKD. V dropped 4 bases and J dropped 0 bases, with 9 bases sitting between them. CDR3 in DNA: TGTGCCATCAGTGCTCAGACCGCGAACACCGGGGAGCTGTTTTTT. It translates to CAISAQTANTGELFF.

For the CDR3, the DNA is TGTGCCAGCAGCGGGGGGACTAGCGGACCTAATGAGCAGTTCTTC. It specifies CASSGGTSGPNEQFF. J is TRBJ2-1 and V is TRBV9; 11 nucleotides line up with TRBD2. Germline V gene lookup returns CDR1 SGDLS and CDR2 YYNGEE. CDR3 length equals 15 residues. The ends lost 3 bases at V and 7 bases at J; junction bases unmatched: 6.

This clonotype was observed a handful of times. The genes are TRBV28 and TRBJ1-2; TRBD1 agrees at 9 bases. The CDR3 contains 13 residues. The J segment lost 4 bases and the V segment lost 6 bases, leaving 3 bases of the junction unmatched. Germline V CDR1 and CDR2: MDHEN, SYDVKM. The CDR3 protein is CASRSTGGYGYTF. The DNA of the CDR3 is TGTGCCAGCAGATCGACAGGGGGCTATGGCTACACCTTC.

This sequence joins TRBV20-1 and TRBJ2-7; D not certain. CDR3 length: 13 residues. V shed 1 base and J shed 3 bases, with 10 bases lying between them. Germline V gives CDR1 DFQATT, CDR2 SNEGSKA (reference sequence). The CDR3 here is CSARGGGDYEQYF. The CDR3 bases are TGCAGTGCTAGAGGGGGTGGGGACTACGAGCAGTACTTC.

This clonotype occurred many times. The chain joins TRBV11-3 to TRBJ1-2; D gene unclear. The germline gives CDR1 SGHNT, CDR2 YENEEA. The length of the CDR3 is 13 residues. Trimming shortened V by 5 bases and J by 2 bases, and 9 bases separated the two germline ends. Here the CDR3 reads CASSRISNYGYTF. DNA for the CDR3: TGTGCCAGCAGCCGAATTTCGAACTATGGCTACACCTTC.

With respect to this clonotype: Compared with germline, one end of the junction differs, possibly owing to a read error. The chain couples TRBV4-2 to TRBJ2-6, with unresolved D. This CDR3 region has 17 residues. Germline loops: CDR1 LGHNA, CDR2 YNFKEQ. In nucleotides, the CDR3 is TGTGCCCGCAGCCAAGATCGGGCCAGCTCTGGGGCCAACGTCCTGACTTTC. Amino acids: CARSQDRASSGANVLTF.

V gene TRBV7-9 combines with J gene TRBJ2-1; TRBD1 agrees at 7 bases. The CDR3 is 15 residues long. Trimming cost V 1 base and J 7 bases; bases outside gene matches: 7. From germline, CDR1 is SEHNR and CDR2 FQNEAQ (reference sequence). The CDR3 reads CASSLEQARGNEQFF. CDR3 DNA: TGTGCCAGCAGCTTAGAGCAAGCCAGGGGGAATGAGCAGTTCTTC.